This TCR beta chain derives from a study of Tregs in tolerant kidney transplant recipients. Study-level points and caveats: Biological reproducibility was not directly addressed in this study.

Recipients received nonmyeloablative bone marrow transplants from related graft donors, with transient mixed chimerism. The method was immunoSEQ multiplex PCR; TCRdb's version includes in-frame clones alone and lacks a portion of them. The listing contains about 15,000 clones. This clone is identified as medium-sized (0.01 to 0.1%) from frequency. The target antigen is unknown. The read comes to an end 3 residues before the CDR3 does, leaving the germline J gene to fill in the end. The CDR3 consists of 13 residues. Germline V gene lookup returns CDR1 MNHEY and CDR2 SVGEGT. V usage is TRBV6-2 or TRBV6-3 and J usage is TRBJ1-1; 8 nucleotides align to TRBD1. This receptor was taken from a human patient who received a combined kidney and bone marrow transplant. Part of the T cell pool may stem from the graft donor. This specimen consisted of CD4+ T cells from blood (PBMCs), obtained 12 months after the transplant. The covered CDR3 bases are TGTGCCAGCAGTTCACCATGGGACAGGAAA. It is translated as CASSSPWDRK. In full, the CDR3 reads CASSSPWDRKAFF.